The next 30 T cell receptor beta chains were all read from a single sample in a study of cytomegalovirus exposure and HLA in healthy donors. The PCR employed 60 Vbeta primers together with 13 Jbeta primers. TCRdb's table, derived via immunoSEQ multiplex PCR, lists solely in-frame clones and lacks some. The data contain over 150,000 clones, over 70% of them singletons. Material for sequencing was PBMCs. The source of these receptors is a male donor in good health and CMV-seropositive.

The DNA of the CDR3 is TGTGCCAGCAGCCAAAGCCCCACCGGGGAGCTGTTTTTT. Its translation: CASSQSPTGELFF. This chain connects TRBV5-4 to TRBJ2-2; D is ambiguous. Trimming took 4 bases from V and 4 from J, leaving 8 bases between them. Looked up from germline, CDR1 is SGHNT and CDR2 is YYREEE (reference sequence). The CDR3 sequence is 13 residues long.

This rearrangement joins TRBV2 to TRBJ1-2; D is unresolved. The ends were cut back, 4 bases at V and 7 bases at J, with 13 bases in the middle. CDR3 length: 13 residues. Germline-derived CDR1 and CDR2 are SNHLY and FYNNEI. The CDR3 DNA is TGTGCCAGCAGTGCAAACGTAGATACTGGCTACACCTTC. Translated: CASSANVDTGYTF.

V gene TRBV27 combines with J gene TRBJ1-4, with 10 nucleotides matching TRBD1. CDR1 and CDR2 from the germline V gene are MNHEY and SMNVEV (reference sequence). The CDR3 runs 16 residues. The trim removed 0 bases at V and 3 bases at J, leaving 1 base unmatched. The CDR3 nucleotides read TGTGCCAGCAGTTTATCGGGACAGGGGCCTAATGAAAAACTGTTTTTT. This codes for CASSLSGQGPNEKLFF. The full variable domain, its missing parts supplied by reference TRBV27 and TRBJ1-4, is EAQVTQNPRYLITVTGKKLTVTCSQNMNHEYMSWYRQDPGLGLRQIYYSMNVEVTDKGDVPEGYKVSRKEKRNFPLILESPSPNQTSLYFCASSLSGQGPNEKLFFGSGTQLSVL.

V usage is TRBV30 and J usage is TRBJ2-2, with 9 bases fitting TRBD1. The trim removed 7 bases at V and 7 bases at J, leaving 7 bases unmatched. The CDR3 totals 13 residues. Per the germline V gene, CDR1 is GTSNPN and CDR2 is SVGIG (reference sequence). CDR3 loop: CASSDRGYGELFF. CDR3 sequence (DNA): TGTGCCTCCAGCGACAGGGGGTACGGGGAGCTGTTTTTT.

The V gene is TRBV5-1, the J gene TRBJ2-1; perhaps TRBD1 as D (7 bases). The CDR3 sequence is 14 residues long. Trimming took 7 bases from V and 7 from J, leaving 18 bases between them. Germline V gene sequence: CDR1 SGHRS, CDR2 YFSETQ. In nucleotides, the CDR3 is TGCGCCAGCGGAGGGACAGACCTTAGGAATGAGCAGTTCTTC. Its translation: CASGGTDLRNEQFF.

The V gene is TRBV4-3, the J gene TRBJ1-5, with D tentatively TRBD1 (6 bases). The germline V gene has CDR1 LGHNA and CDR2 YSLEER. The CDR3 totals 14 residues. Trimming shortened V by 0 bases and J by 9 bases, and 12 bases separated the two germline ends. In nucleotides, the CDR3 is TGCGCCAGCAGCCAAGATCTGGGACACTGGCCCCAGCATTTT. Translated, it gives CASSQDLGHWPQHF.

The chain uses TRBV7-8 and TRBJ1-1; TRBD1 is a possible D gene (5 bases). The CDR3 is made up of 15 amino acids. CDR1 SGHVS and CDR2 FQNEAQ come from the germline V gene. V shed 5 bases and J shed 3 bases, with 16 bases lying between them. In DNA form, the CDR3 reads TGTGCCAGCAGCACCGGGACTCCGAAGGACACTGAAGCTTTCTTT. Translation gives CASSTGTPKDTEAFF.

Here the CDR3 DNA reads TGTGCCAGCAGCGAGCCCGACAGGCGGGCGAACACCGGGGAGCTGTTTTTT. This encodes CASSEPDRRANTGELFF. This chain uses TRBV9 with TRBJ2-2, with D possibly being TRBD1 (6 bases). This CDR3 has 17 residues. The germline V and J ends were trimmed by 3 bases and 0 bases, with 15 bases remaining between them. Germline values: CDR1 SGDLS, CDR2 YYNGEE.

The rearrangement links TRBV9 to TRBJ1-3; perhaps TRBD1 as D (5 bases). CDR3 size: 16 residues. Germline loops: CDR1 SGDLS, CDR2 YYNGEE. Trimming took off 0 bases at V and 2 bases at J, with 12 bases between the two ends. Here the CDR3 DNA reads TGTGCCAGCAGCGTAGGGGCAGGGAGGGCTGGAAACACCATATATTTT. Translating it yields CASSVGAGRAGNTIYF.

The J gene is TRBJ1-2, the V gene TRBV13, with a tentative D call TRBD1 (5 bases). Trimming removed 5 bases from V and 4 bases from J, with 17 bases in between. CDR3 size: 15 residues. Germline-derived CDR1 and CDR2 are PRHDT and FYEKMQ (reference sequence). The CDR3 DNA reads as TGTGCCAGCAGCCCGGACACCTCCGTCGGCTATGGCTACACCTTC. Translation gives CASSPDTSVGYGYTF.

This chain connects TRBV27 to TRBJ2-2; 7 positions agree with TRBD1. Germline V gene lookup returns CDR1 MNHEY and CDR2 SMNVEV (reference sequence). V trimming: 6 bases; J trimming: 5 bases; junction bases outside the gene matches: 12. The CDR3 loop spans 16 amino acids. CDR3 loop: CASRRSTGMGTGELFF. CDR3 in DNA: TGTGCCAGCAGGCGATCGACAGGGATGGGAACCGGGGAGCTGTTTTTT.

J is TRBJ2-6 and V is TRBV7-2; D is unclear. Trimming left V 5 bases short and J 4 bases short, with 9 bases between. Germline assignment: CDR1 SGHTA and CDR2 FQGNSA. This CDR3 is built from 14 residues. CDR3 bases: TGTGCCAGCAGCCCGCTGGGCGGGGCCAACGTCCTGACTTTC. Its protein product is CASSPLGGANVLTF.

The chain is built from TRBV4-3 and TRBJ1-2; 8 positions match TRBD1. The germline gives CDR1 LGHNA, CDR2 YSLEER. V dropped 0 bases and J dropped 6; count of bases not matched to a gene: 6. The CDR3 is 15 residues long. The CDR3 DNA reads TGCGCCAGCAGCCAAGATGGACAGGGACGGGATGGCTACACCTTC. Its translation is CASSQDGQGRDGYTF.

This rearrangement joins TRBV11-2 to TRBJ1-2; 8 nucleotides agree with TRBD1. The germline CDR1 and CDR2 sequences are SGHAT and FQNNGV. V shed 4 bases, J shed 2 bases, and the junction held 12 bases outside the gene matches. The CDR3 runs 17 residues. The CDR3 DNA is TGTGCCAGCAGCTCGAGGCTTGGGGGACAGGAAAACTATGGCTACACCTTC. Protein: CASSSRLGGQENYGYTF.

V usage is TRBV4-2 and J usage is TRBJ1-5; D is ambiguous. CDR1 is LGHNA, CDR2 YNFKEQ, per germline. V gave up 0 bases and J gave up 7 bases, with 22 bases separating them. This CDR3 is 18 amino acids long. CDR3 in amino acids: CASSQDSELRRVGQPQHF. The DNA of the CDR3 is TGTGCCAGCAGCCAAGATAGCGAACTTAGAAGGGTCGGCCAGCCCCAGCATTTT.

V is TRBV6-1 and J is TRBJ2-7; 7 bases match TRBD2. Per germline, CDR1 MNHNS and CDR2 SASEGT. The junction had 9 bases not matched to a gene; V was cut back by 7 bases and J by 12 bases. This CDR3 has 11 amino acids. The CDR3 DNA is TGTGCCAGCACTTGGGGGAGGGAAGTGTACTTC. This gives the protein CASTWGREVYF.

The V gene is TRBV4-2, the J gene TRBJ1-2; unclear D gene. This CDR3 spans 17 amino acids. Trimming pared 0 bases from V and 3 bases from J, leaving 17 bases between. CDR1 and CDR2 from the germline V gene are LGHNA and YNFKEQ. CDR3 sequence reads: CASSQESHIVGDYGYTF. CDR3 DNA sequence: TGTGCCAGCAGCCAAGAGTCTCATATCGTGGGCGACTATGGCTACACCTTC.

This sequence joins TRBV19 and TRBJ1-1; 10 bases fit TRBD1. The CDR3 is made up of 14 amino acids. Germline values: CDR1 LNHDA, CDR2 SQIVND (reference sequence). Trimming cost V 5 bases and J 6 bases; bases outside gene matches: 6. The CDR3 coding sequence is TGTGCCAGTAGTGGCCGGGACAGGGGTCCTGAAGCTTTCTTT. It encodes CASSGRDRGPEAFF. The full variable domain, with the rest looked up from reference TRBV19 and TRBJ1-1, is DGGITQSPKYLFRKEGQNVTLSCEQNLNHDAMYWYRQDPGQGLRLIYYSQIVNDFQKGDIAEGYSVSREKKESFPLTVTSAQKNPTAFYLCASSGRDRGPEAFFGQGTRLTVV.

CDR3 DNA sequence: TGTGCCAGCAGTTACTCGAGCATACACACTGAAGCTTTCTTT. This codes for CASSYSSIHTEAFF. The rearrangement uses TRBV6-5 and TRBJ1-1, with D uncertain. Germline V CDR1 and CDR2: MNHEY, SVGAGI. The CDR3 spans 14 residues. Trimming took off 0 bases at V and 3 bases at J, with 8 bases between the two ends.

This chain uses TRBV20-1 with TRBJ2-3; TRBD2 is a possible D gene (5 bases). The V gene lost 0 bases and the J gene lost 8 bases, with 6 bases spanning the gap. The CDR3 is 11 amino acids. Germline CDR1 is DFQATT and CDR2 is SNEGSKA (reference sequence). The CDR3 loop reads CSAREGSTQYF. As DNA, the CDR3 is TGCAGTGCTAGAGAGGGGAGTACGCAGTATTTT.

The chain combines TRBV18 with TRBJ1-1; 8 positions agree with TRBD1. The germline V gene encodes CDR1 KGHSH and CDR2 LQKENI. The junction had 11 bases not matched to a gene; V was cut back by 3 bases and J by 8 bases. CDR3 length equals 15 residues. DNA of the CDR3: TGTGCCAGCTCACCCCCGGGACAGGCCTTTCAAGAAGCTTTCTTT. Translation: CASSPPGQAFQEAFF. The variable domain in full, completed from reference TRBV18 and TRBJ1-1, reads NAGVMQNPRHLVRRRGQEARLRCSPMKGHSHVYWYRQLPEEGLKFMVYLQKENIIDESGMPKERFSAEFPKEGPSILRIQQVVRGDSAAYFCASSPPGQAFQEAFFGQGTRLTVV.

This clone was observed a handful of times. The chain carries TRBV6-4 and TRBJ2-3, with D possibly being TRBD2 (7 bases). V was clipped by 2 bases and J by 5 bases, with 11 bases between them. This CDR3 comprises 14 residues. Germline lookup yields CDR1 MRHNA and CDR2 SNTAGT. The CDR3 spells CASSDIGGLDTQYF. The CDR3 DNA is TGTGCCAGCAGTGACATCGGGGGGCTAGATACGCAGTATTTT.

This chain joins TRBV25-1 and TRBJ2-7; the D gene is possibly TRBD1 (5 bases). The CDR3 spans 14 residues. V lost 5 bases to trimming and J lost 2 bases, with 13 bases between them. Germline V CDR1 and CDR2: MGHDK, SYGVNS. CDR3 nucleotide sequence: TGTGCCAGCAGTTCATACAGGACACCCTACGAGCAGTACTTC. Encoded protein: CASSSYRTPYEQYF.

The chain's CDR3 is CATGTDRTNTGELFF. The CDR3 nucleotides read TGTGCCACCGGGACCGACAGGACCAACACCGGGGAGCTGTTTTTT. The chain recombines TRBV19 with TRBJ2-2, with D possibly being TRBD1 (6 bases). The CDR3 totals 15 residues. Between the trimmed V and J ends, which lost 10 bases and 2 bases, there was a span of 17 bases. Germline assignment: CDR1 LNHDA and CDR2 SQIVND (reference sequence).

The count of this clone is one. The chain joins TRBV4-3 to TRBJ2-1; 13 nucleotides agree with TRBD2. Losses at the gene ends were 0 bases for V and 10 bases for J; bases not matched to a gene: 3. The CDR3 is made up of 15 amino acids. Germline V CDR1 and CDR2: LGHNA, YSLEER. CDR3 protein: CASSQELAGGREQFF. The CDR3 coding sequence is TGCGCCAGCAGCCAAGAACTAGCGGGGGGGCGAGAGCAGTTCTTC.

This chain connects TRBV9 to TRBJ2-1, with 12 bases that match TRBD2. The trim removed 0 bases at V and 5 bases at J, leaving 6 bases unmatched. The germline V gene encodes CDR1 SGDLS and CDR2 YYNGEE. There are 17 residues in the CDR3. CDR3 protein: CASSVGLAGGLDNEQFF. DNA for the CDR3: TGTGCCAGCAGCGTAGGGCTAGCGGGGGGGCTTGACAATGAGCAGTTCTTC.

The chain carries TRBV6-5 and TRBJ1-2; a possible D gene is TRBD1 (6 bases). V lost 10 bases and J 0 bases, leaving 9 bases between the germline ends. Germline lookup yields CDR1 MNHEY and CDR2 SVGAGI. This CDR3 is built from 12 residues. The CDR3 nucleotides are TGTGCCACTCGACAGGCTAACTATGGCTACACCTTC. It encodes CATRQANYGYTF.

The chain uses TRBV7-2 and TRBJ2-7; 7 positions match TRBD2. The CDR3 length is 14 residues. The V gene end was trimmed by 8 bases and the J gene end by 2 bases; junction bases not matched to a gene: 9. Germline loops: CDR1 SGHTA, CDR2 FQGNSA. CDR3 in amino acids: CASSRWEGPYEQYF. The CDR3, as DNA: TGTGCCAGCTCCCGGTGGGAGGGACCCTACGAGCAGTACTTC.

Worth noting for this clone: Germline and junction disagree at one end, which may indicate a read error. The gene calls are TRBV7-7 and TRBJ2-5; D may be TRBD2 (5 bases). The CDR3 runs to 13 residues. In germline, CDR1 is SSHAT, CDR2 FNYEAQ (reference sequence). The CDR3 nucleotides are TGTGCTAGCAGCTCCGGACTGAAAGAGACCCAGTACTTC. This gives the protein CASSSGLKETQYF.

The chain carries TRBV6-5 and TRBJ1-1, with D unclear. This CDR3 spans 13 amino acids. V gave up 7 bases and J gave up 6 bases, with 15 bases separating them. Germline lookup yields CDR1 MNHEY and CDR2 SVGAGI. The CDR3 loop is CASNRDPEAEAFF. In nucleotides, the CDR3 is TGTGCCAGCAATAGGGATCCGGAGGCTGAAGCTTTCTTT.